This T cell receptor (beta chain) was recorded in a study of beta chain features in type 1 diabetes. Study summary: Sorted cells from all samples, numbering approximately 100 million, were examined.

General study points: Shortening of TCRB CDR3s, moderate but significant, appeared in all four CD4+ subsets of Type 1 diabetes patients. Lower insertion and higher deletion counts appeared at VDJ junctions in type 1 diabetes patients.

Every isolated RNA sample was fully reverse transcribed, so sequencing captured expressed TCRB transcripts. The data were produced by immunoSEQ multiplex PCR, yet TCRdb's version contains in-frame clones alone and is incomplete. There are approximately 250,000 clones in the sample; about a tenth occur only once, and around 0.017% lies in the top ten. This clone was detected a few times. Its antigen is still unknown. The V gene end was trimmed by 2 bases and the J gene end by 3 bases; junction bases not matched to a gene: 0. CDR3 length equals 13 residues. Germline V CDR1 and CDR2: SGHTA, FQGTGA. The TCR comes from a man in his thirties or forties with type 1 diabetes. Sequenced: naive CD4+ T cells from blood. The chain joins TRBV7-3 to TRBJ2-7; 8 bases are shared with TRBD1. CDR3 nucleotides: TGTGCCAGCAGCTTAGGGACAGGCTACGAGCAGTACTTC. Translated: CASSLGTGYEQYF. The full variable domain, its missing parts supplied by reference TRBV7-3 and TRBJ2-7, is GAGVSQTPSNKVTEKGKYVELRCDPISGHTALYWYRQSLGQGPEFLIYFQGTGAADDSGLPNDRFFAVRPEGSVSTLKIQRTERGDSAVYLCASSLGTGYEQYFGPGTRLTVT.